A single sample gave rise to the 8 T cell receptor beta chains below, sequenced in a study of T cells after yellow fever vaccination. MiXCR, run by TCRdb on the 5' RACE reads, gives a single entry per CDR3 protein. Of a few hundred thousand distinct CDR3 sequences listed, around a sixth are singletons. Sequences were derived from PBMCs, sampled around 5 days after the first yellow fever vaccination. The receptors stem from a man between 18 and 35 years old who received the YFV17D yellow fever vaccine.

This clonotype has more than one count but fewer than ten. DNA for the CDR3: TGTGCCAGCAGCCCTCCCGGGACTAGCACAGATACGCAGTATTTT. Amino acids: CASSPPGTSTDTQYF. V gene TRBV5-4 combines with J gene TRBJ2-3; a possible D gene is TRBD2 (6 bases). The CDR3 has 15 residues. Trimming removed 4 bases at V and 0 bases at J, with 12 bases between. Germline-derived CDR1 and CDR2 are SGHNT and YYREEE (reference sequence).

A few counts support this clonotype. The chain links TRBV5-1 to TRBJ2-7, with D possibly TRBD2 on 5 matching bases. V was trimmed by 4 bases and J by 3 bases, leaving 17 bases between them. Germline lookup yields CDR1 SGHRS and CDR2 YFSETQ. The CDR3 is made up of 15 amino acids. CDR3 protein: CASSPNPGSIYEQYV. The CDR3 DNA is TGCGCCAGCAGCCCGAATCCGGGAAGCATCTACGAGCAGTACGTC.

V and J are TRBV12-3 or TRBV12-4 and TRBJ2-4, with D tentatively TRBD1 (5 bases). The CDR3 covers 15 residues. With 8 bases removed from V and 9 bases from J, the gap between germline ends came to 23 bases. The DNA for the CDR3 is TGTGCCAGCGGAGACAGAGCCGGAAATCCAAGCATTCAGTACTTC. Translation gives CASGDRAGNPSIQYF.

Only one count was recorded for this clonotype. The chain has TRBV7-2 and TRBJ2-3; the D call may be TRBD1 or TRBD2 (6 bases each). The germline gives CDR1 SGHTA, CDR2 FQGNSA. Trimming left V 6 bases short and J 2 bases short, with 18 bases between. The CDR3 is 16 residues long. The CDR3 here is CASRLLIGGLTDTQYF. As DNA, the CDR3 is TGTGCCAGCAGACTACTCATTGGGGGGCTCACAGATACGCAGTATTTT.

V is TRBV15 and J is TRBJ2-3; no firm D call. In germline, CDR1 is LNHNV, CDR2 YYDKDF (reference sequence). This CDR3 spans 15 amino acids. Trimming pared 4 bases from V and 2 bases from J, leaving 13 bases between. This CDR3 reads CATSTERGATDTQYF. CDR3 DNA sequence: TGTGCCACCAGCACCGAGCGCGGAGCCACAGATACGCAGTATTTT.

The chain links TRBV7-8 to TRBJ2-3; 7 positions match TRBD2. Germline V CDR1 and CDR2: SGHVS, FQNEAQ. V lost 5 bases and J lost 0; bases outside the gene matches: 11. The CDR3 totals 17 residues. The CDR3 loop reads CASSHPGAGESTDTQYF. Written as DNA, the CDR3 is TGTGCCAGCAGCCACCCCGGGGCGGGGGAAAGCACAGATACGCAGTATTTT.

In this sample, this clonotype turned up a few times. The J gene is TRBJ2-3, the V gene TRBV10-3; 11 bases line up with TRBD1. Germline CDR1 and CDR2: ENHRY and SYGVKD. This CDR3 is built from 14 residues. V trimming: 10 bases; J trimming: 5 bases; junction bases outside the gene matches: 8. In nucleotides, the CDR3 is TGTGCCAGCGCGCCGGGACAGGGGGTAGATACGCAGTATTTT. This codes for CASAPGQGVDTQYF.

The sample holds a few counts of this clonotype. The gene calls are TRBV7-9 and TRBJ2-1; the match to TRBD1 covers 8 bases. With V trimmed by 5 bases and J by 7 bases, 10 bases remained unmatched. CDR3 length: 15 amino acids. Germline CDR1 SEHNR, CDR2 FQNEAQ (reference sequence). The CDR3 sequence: CASSQQGVGWNEQFF. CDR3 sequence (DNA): TGTGCCAGCAGCCAACAGGGGGTGGGTTGGAATGAGCAGTTCTTC.